These 29 T cell receptor beta chains were sequenced from one sample in a study of T cell repertoires in cytomegalovirus infection. TCRdb reprocessed the reads with MiXCR, giving one entry per CDR3 protein. The repertoire holds around 39,000 distinct CDR3 sequences, with less than 60% as singletons. These TCRs are of unknown antigen specificity. The specimen comprised CD8+ T cells from cultured PBMCs, sampled from culture after CMV antigen stimulation. These receptor sequences come from a human donor in good health (CMV status not recorded). Some clones in this sample may be carry-over from other donors' samples.

J is TRBJ2-7 and V is TRBV20-1; possible D gene TRBD1, 5 bases. The length of the CDR3 is 14 residues. The ends were cut back, 1 base at V and 5 bases at J, with 15 bases in the middle. Germline V gene lookup returns CDR1 DFQATT and CDR2 SNEGSKA (reference sequence). The CDR3 DNA follows: TGCAGTGCTAGAGGCCTACGGCAGGGTGACGAGCAGTACTTC. Its protein product is CSARGLRQGDEQYF.

The chain couples TRBV11-2 to TRBJ1-4; unclear D gene. This CDR3 is 16 amino acids long. V shed 2 bases and J shed 0 bases, with 10 bases lying between them. CDR1 is SGHAT, CDR2 FQNNGV, per germline. CDR3 DNA sequence: TGTGCCAGCAGCTTATACCAGAGTTCAACTAATGAAAAACTGTTTTTT. Residues: CASSLYQSSTNEKLFF.

V and J are TRBV7-6 and TRBJ2-3, with unresolved D. The CDR3 has 15 amino acids. CDR1 and CDR2 from the germline V gene are SGHVS and FNYEAQ. The V end lost 3 bases, the J end lost 0 bases, and 10 bases lay between the germline ends. CDR3 sequence reads: CASSFMPASTDTQYF. The CDR3 DNA reads TGTGCCAGCAGCTTTATGCCGGCAAGCACAGATACGCAGTATTTT. Filled out from reference TRBV7-6 and TRBJ2-3, the complete variable domain reads GAGVSQSPRYKVTKRGQDVALRCDPISGHVSLYWYRQALGQGPEFLTYFNYEAQQDKSGLPNDRFSAERPEGSISTLTIQRTEQRDSAMYRCASSFMPASTDTQYFGPGTRLTVL.

At least ten counts were recorded for this clonotype. This rearrangement joins TRBV5-4 to TRBJ2-4; possibly TRBD1 for D (5 bases). The V gene lost 0 bases and the J gene lost 3 bases, with 10 bases spanning the gap. The V gene's germline CDR1 is SGHNT and CDR2 YYREEE (reference sequence). The CDR3 consists of 15 residues. In DNA, the CDR3 is TGTGCCAGCAGCTTGGAGGGGATGGGCAAAAACATTCAGTACTTC. It is translated as CASSLEGMGKNIQYF. Together with reference TRBV5-4 and TRBJ2-4, the CDR3 gives the full variable domain: ETGVTQSPTHLIKTRGQQVTLRCSSQSGHNTVSWYQQALGQGPQFIFQYYREEENGRGNFPPRFSGLQFPNYSSELNVNALELDDSALYLCASSLEGMGKNIQYFGAGTRLSVL.

This chain joins TRBV9 and TRBJ1-1; D is ambiguous. Per germline, CDR1 SGDLS and CDR2 YYNGEE. V was cut by 0 bases and J by 0 bases, with 15 bases left in between. The CDR3 length is 17 residues. The CDR3 reads CASSVDGHQGMNTEAFF. The CDR3 DNA reads as TGTGCCAGCAGCGTAGATGGGCATCAAGGGATGAACACTGAAGCTTTCTTT.

The V gene is TRBV2, the J gene TRBJ2-4; 8 bases are shared with TRBD2. Looked up from germline, CDR1 is SNHLY and CDR2 is FYNNEI. This CDR3 region has 14 residues. Germline trimming cut 1 base from V and 9 bases from J; bases unmatched to any gene: 5. The CDR3 is CASSEGGRLGIQYF. The CDR3 DNA reads TGTGCCAGCAGTGAAGGCGGGAGGTTGGGCATTCAGTACTTC.

The genes are TRBV27 and TRBJ2-3, with D possibly matching TRBD1 (5 bases). CDR3 length: 18 amino acids. From germline, CDR1 is MNHEY and CDR2 SMNVEV (reference sequence). The V gene lost 2 bases and the J gene lost 0 bases, with 18 bases spanning the gap. The CDR3 is CASSLRPRTSTSTDTQYF. Written as DNA, the CDR3 is TGTGCCAGCAGTTTACGGCCCCGGACATCAACTAGCACAGATACGCAGTATTTT.

This rearrangement joins TRBV20-1 to TRBJ2-3; tentative D call: TRBD2 (6 bases). This CDR3 contains 11 residues. V was trimmed by 5 bases and J by 5 bases, leaving 8 bases between them. Germline-derived CDR1 and CDR2 are DFQATT and SNEGSKA (reference sequence). CDR3 region: CSAGTEDTQYF. CDR3 nucleotide sequence: TGCAGTGCTGGGACTGAAGATACGCAGTATTTT.

The chain joins TRBV9 to TRBJ1-6; D ambiguous. Germline V gene data show CDR1 as SGDLS and CDR2 as YYNGEE. CDR3 length equals 13 residues. Trimming shortened V by 2 bases and J by 10 bases, and 10 bases separated the two germline ends. The CDR3 protein is CASSVDGKSPLHF. The DNA for the CDR3 is TGTGCCAGCAGCGTGGACGGCAAATCACCCCTCCACTTT.

The rearrangement uses TRBV19 and TRBJ2-7; weak D call: TRBD2 (6 bases). V was trimmed by 8 bases and J by 0 bases, leaving 20 bases between them. CDR3 size: 16 residues. Germline values: CDR1 LNHDA, CDR2 SQIVND (reference sequence). CDR3 residues: CASSSWGPGLSYEQYF. The CDR3 DNA is TGTGCCAGTTCCTCTTGGGGCCCGGGACTCTCCTACGAGCAGTACTTC.

The chain recombines TRBV20-1 with TRBJ2-1; TRBD2 matches 13 bases. V trimming: 6 bases; J trimming: 10 bases; junction bases outside the gene matches: 18. From germline, CDR1 is DFQATT and CDR2 SNEGSKA (reference sequence). The CDR3 loop spans 17 amino acids. The chain's CDR3 is CSAPTSGRIPTGGEQFF. CDR3 DNA sequence: TGCAGTGCGCCGACTAGCGGGAGGATTCCCACCGGAGGGGAGCAGTTCTTC.

This clonotype was found a few times. This chain joins TRBV7-6 and TRBJ2-3; D is tentatively TRBD1 or TRBD2 (5 bases each). Trimming shortened V by 0 bases and J by 6 bases, and 16 bases separated the two germline ends. The CDR3 spans 16 residues. In germline, CDR1 is SGHVS, CDR2 FNYEAQ. The CDR3 loop is CASSLAGPISGDTQYF. The CDR3 DNA follows: TGTGCCAGCAGCTTAGCGGGACCTATATCCGGGGATACGCAGTATTTT.

V and J are TRBV7-4 and TRBJ2-1, with 7 bases identical to TRBD2. The ends lost 5 bases at V and 9 bases at J; junction bases unmatched: 16. Germline V gene data show CDR1 as SGHVT and CDR2 as SQSDAQ. The CDR3 runs to 16 residues. This chain's CDR3 is CASSPLGGGKGVEQFF. The CDR3 nucleotides read TGTGCCAGCAGCCCCCTGGGGGGGGGGAAAGGTGTTGAGCAGTTCTTC.

The gene calls are TRBV12-3 or TRBV12-4 and TRBJ2-7; 8 nucleotides align to TRBD1. The junction had 6 bases not matched to a gene; V was cut back by 5 bases and J by 3 bases. The CDR3 contains 14 residues. CDR3 coding DNA: TGTGCCAGCAGTCCGGGACAGGCTTACTACGAGCAGTACTTC. Translated: CASSPGQAYYEQYF.

This rearrangement joins TRBV5-6 to TRBJ1-2, with D maybe TRBD1 (6 bases). Trimming removed 6 bases from V and 6 bases from J, with 15 bases in between. Germline V gene lookup returns CDR1 SGHDT and CDR2 YYEEEE. The CDR3 sequence is 13 residues long. CDR3 coding DNA: TGTGCCAGCAAGGGGGACAACTGGGATGGCTACACCTTC. It specifies CASKGDNWDGYTF.

The chain employs TRBV27 and TRBJ2-2; D perhaps matches TRBD1 (5 bases). Trimming pared 5 bases from V and 1 base from J, leaving 14 bases between. The CDR3 contains 16 residues. From germline, CDR1 is MNHEY and CDR2 SMNVEV (reference sequence). Here the CDR3 reads CASSIPGFQNTGELFF. The CDR3 DNA sequence: TGTGCCAGCAGTATCCCAGGGTTCCAGAACACCGGGGAGCTGTTTTTT.

This sequence joins TRBV12-3 or TRBV12-4 and TRBJ1-1, with unresolved D. The V gene lost 6 bases and the J gene lost 4 bases, with 12 bases spanning the gap. The CDR3 is 13 amino acids. The CDR3 here is CASSLDGSTEAFF. Written as DNA, the CDR3 is TGTGCCAGCAGCCTGGACGGATCCACTGAAGCTTTCTTT.

The rearrangement uses TRBV7-2 and TRBJ2-2; D is perhaps TRBD1 or TRBD2 (6 bases each). V was shortened by 1 base and J by 3 bases, with 15 bases between the two germline ends. CDR3 length: 17 residues. Germline-derived CDR1 and CDR2 are SGHTA and FQGNSA. The CDR3: CASSLDPGAWDTGELFF. The CDR3 DNA reads as TGTGCCAGCAGCTTAGATCCGGGGGCCTGGGACACCGGGGAGCTGTTTTTT.

The chain is built from TRBV4-1 and TRBJ2-1, with no clear D. The germline gives CDR1 MGHRA, CDR2 YSYEKL. The V end was cut by 0 bases, the J end by 7 bases, with 16 bases between. This CDR3 spans 16 amino acids. The CDR3 DNA reads TGCGCCAGCAGCCAAGAGGGCTTCAGGCAAGATAATGAGCAGTTCTTC. It encodes CASSQEGFRQDNEQFF.

This clonotype was picked up a small number of times. The J gene is TRBJ2-1, the V gene TRBV11-2; TRBD1 matches at 8 bases. V was clipped by 1 base and J by 4 bases; unmatched bases: 6. Germline-derived CDR1 and CDR2 are SGHAT and FQNNGV. The CDR3 runs to 16 residues. The CDR3 bases are TGTGCCAGCAGCTTAGGAGCAGGGGGCATATACAATGAGCAGTTCTTC. Residues: CASSLGAGGIYNEQFF.

The chain uses TRBV7-4 and TRBJ2-2, with unresolved D. Germline CDR1 and CDR2: SGHVT and SQSDAQ. V was clipped by 2 bases and J by 6 bases, with 10 bases between them. The CDR3 totals 14 residues. CDR3: CASSLKLGAGELFF. The CDR3, as DNA: TGTGCCAGCAGCTTAAAGCTCGGCGCCGGGGAGCTGTTTTTT.

A word on this clonotype: One end of the junction is discordant with germline, which a read error may explain. The gene calls are TRBV5-4 and TRBJ1-4, with a possible D match to TRBD1 (5 bases). The CDR3 length is 13 residues. Germline V gene lookup returns CDR1 SGHNT and CDR2 YYREEE (reference sequence). The CDR3 sequence is CASSLEAGGARRF. The CDR3 DNA is TGTGCCAGCAGCCTTGAAGCGGGAGGGGCCCGGCGTTTT.

The chain joins TRBV9 to TRBJ2-2, with 10 bases aligning to TRBD2. The V gene end was trimmed by 0 bases and the J gene end by 5 bases; junction bases not matched to a gene: 1. The V gene's germline CDR1 is SGDLS and CDR2 YYNGEE. This CDR3 contains 15 residues. The CDR3 loop reads CASSVASGRTGELFF. The CDR3 region has the DNA TGTGCCAGCAGCGTAGCTAGCGGGAGAACCGGGGAGCTGTTTTTT. Together with reference TRBV9 and TRBJ2-2, the CDR3 gives the full variable domain: DSGVTQTPKHLITATGQRVTLRCSPRSGDLSVYWYQQSLDQGLQFLIQYYNGEERAKGNILERFSAQQFPDLHSELNLSSLELGDSALYFCASSVASGRTGELFFGEGSRLTVL.

The V call is TRBV15, the J call TRBJ2-3; D unresolved. The CDR3 has 15 amino acids. The germline V and J ends were trimmed by 1 base and 0 bases, with 8 bases remaining between them. The germline V gene encodes CDR1 LNHNV and CDR2 YYDKDF (reference sequence). The CDR3 sequence is CATSRGFSSTDTQYF. The CDR3 bases are TGTGCCACCAGCAGAGGCTTTTCTAGCACAGATACGCAGTATTTT.

The chain couples TRBV12-3 or TRBV12-4 to TRBJ2-1; 14 nucleotides align to TRBD2. CDR3 length: 16 amino acids. J lost 0 bases, V lost 7 bases, and 2 bases had no gene match. DNA of the CDR3: TGTGCCAGCACCGGGACTAGCGGGAGCTCCTACAATGAGCAGTTCTTC. Translating gives CASTGTSGSSYNEQFF.

The chain combines TRBV27 with TRBJ2-7; 8 nucleotides align to TRBD2. Germline V gene sequence: CDR1 MNHEY, CDR2 SMNVEV (reference sequence). There are 16 residues in the CDR3. The J segment lost 1 base and the V segment lost 0 bases, leaving 5 bases of the junction unmatched. The CDR3 sequence: CASSLSIAGTSYEQYF. The DNA of the CDR3 is TGTGCCAGCAGTTTATCTATAGCGGGAACATCCTACGAGCAGTACTTC.

The chain carries TRBV12-3 or TRBV12-4 and TRBJ2-1; 13 bases are a match to TRBD2. This CDR3 is 15 amino acids long. Germline trimming cut 5 bases from V and 7 bases from J; bases unmatched to any gene: 5. CDR3 amino acids: CASSPGTSGTNEQFF. The CDR3, as DNA: TGTGCCAGCAGTCCCGGGACTAGCGGGACAAATGAGCAGTTCTTC.

The chain is built from TRBV19 and TRBJ2-7; D may be TRBD1 or TRBD2 (5 bases each). Germline loops: CDR1 LNHDA, CDR2 SQIVND (reference sequence). The CDR3 is 14 amino acids. The V gene lost 8 bases and the J gene lost 6 bases, with 20 bases spanning the gap. The CDR3 loop is CASSTRGPSVEQYF. In DNA form, the CDR3 reads TGTGCCAGTTCCACCCGGGGCCCCTCGGTCGAGCAGTACTTC.

This clonotype was counted a few times. V usage is TRBV4-1 and J usage is TRBJ2-3; 7 positions match TRBD1. Germline-derived CDR1 and CDR2 are MGHRA and YSYEKL. Losses at the gene ends were 3 bases for V and 2 bases for J; bases not matched to a gene: 5. The CDR3 contains 15 residues. The DNA for the CDR3 is TGCGCCAGCAGCCACCAGACAGGGTACACAGATACGCAGTATTTT. It codes for CASSHQTGYTDTQYF.